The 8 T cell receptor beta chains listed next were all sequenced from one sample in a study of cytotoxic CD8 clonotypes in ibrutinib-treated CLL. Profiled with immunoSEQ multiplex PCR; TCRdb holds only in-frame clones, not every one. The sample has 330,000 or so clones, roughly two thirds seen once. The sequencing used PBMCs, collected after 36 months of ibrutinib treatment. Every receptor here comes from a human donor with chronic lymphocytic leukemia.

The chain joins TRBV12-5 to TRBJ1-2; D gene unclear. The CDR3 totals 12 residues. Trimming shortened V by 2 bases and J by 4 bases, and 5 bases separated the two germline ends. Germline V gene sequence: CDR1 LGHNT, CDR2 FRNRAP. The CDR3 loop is CASGLQIYGYTF. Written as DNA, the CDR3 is TGTGCTAGTGGTTTGCAGATCTATGGCTACACCTTC. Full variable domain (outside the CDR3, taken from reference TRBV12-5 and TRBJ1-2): DARVTQTPRHKVTEMGQEVTMRCQPILGHNTVFWYRQTMMQGLELLAYFRNRAPLDDSGMPKDRFSAEMPDATLATLKIQPSEPRDSAVYFCASGLQIYGYTFGSGTRLTVV.

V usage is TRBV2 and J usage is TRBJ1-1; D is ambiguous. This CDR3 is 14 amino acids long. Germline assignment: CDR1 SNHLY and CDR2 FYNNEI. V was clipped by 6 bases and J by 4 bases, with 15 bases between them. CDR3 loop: CASSQNWVSTEAFF. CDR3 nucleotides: TGTGCCAGCAGCCAAAACTGGGTGAGCACTGAAGCTTTCTTT.

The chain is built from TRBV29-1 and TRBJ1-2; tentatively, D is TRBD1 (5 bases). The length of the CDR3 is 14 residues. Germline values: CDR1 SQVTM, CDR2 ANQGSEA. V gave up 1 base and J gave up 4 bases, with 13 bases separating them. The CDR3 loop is CSVEGDPVGYGYTF. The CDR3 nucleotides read TGCAGCGTTGAAGGGGACCCGGTGGGCTATGGCTACACCTTC. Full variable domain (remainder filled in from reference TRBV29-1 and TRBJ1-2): SAVISQKPSRDICQRGTSLTIQCQVDSQVTMMFWYRQQPGQSLTLIATANQGSEATYESGFVIDKFPISRPNLTFSTLTVSNMSPEDSSIYLCSVEGDPVGYGYTFGSGTRLTVV.

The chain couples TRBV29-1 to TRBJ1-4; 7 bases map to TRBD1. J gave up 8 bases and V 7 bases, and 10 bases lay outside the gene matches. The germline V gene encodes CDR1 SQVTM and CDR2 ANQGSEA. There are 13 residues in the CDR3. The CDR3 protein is CSAQGPGGEKLFF. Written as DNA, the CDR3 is TGCAGCGCTCAAGGACCAGGGGGGGAAAAACTGTTTTTT.

The CDR3 sequence: CASSLMGQGVTDTQYF. The CDR3 DNA reads as TGTGCCAGCAGCTTGATGGGACAGGGTGTCACAGATACGCAGTATTTT. The chain is built from TRBV7-3 and TRBJ2-3; TRBD1 agrees at 9 bases. Germline V CDR1 and CDR2: SGHTA, FQGTGA. Trimming at V came to 3 bases and at J to 2 bases, leaving 6 bases not matched to a gene. The length of the CDR3 is 16 residues.

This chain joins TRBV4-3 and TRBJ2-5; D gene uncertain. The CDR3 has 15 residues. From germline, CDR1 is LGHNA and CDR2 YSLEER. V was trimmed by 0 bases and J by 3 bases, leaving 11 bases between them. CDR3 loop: CASSQDWQPEETQYF. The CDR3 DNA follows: TGCGCCAGCAGCCAAGATTGGCAGCCCGAAGAGACCCAGTACTTC.

Here the CDR3 reads CAGRRDYGYTF. In DNA, the CDR3 is TGTGCTGGCCGACGAGACTATGGCTACACCTTC. This chain joins TRBV2 and TRBJ1-2; D is uncertain. CDR3 length equals 11 residues. Per germline, CDR1 SNHLY and CDR2 FYNNEI.

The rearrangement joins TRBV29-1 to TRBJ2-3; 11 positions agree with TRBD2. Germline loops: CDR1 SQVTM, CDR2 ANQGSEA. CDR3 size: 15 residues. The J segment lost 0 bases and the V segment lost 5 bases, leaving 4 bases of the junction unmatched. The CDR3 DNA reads TGCAGCGTTCGCGGGACTAGCGGAAGCACAGATACGCAGTATTTT. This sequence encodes CSVRGTSGSTDTQYF.